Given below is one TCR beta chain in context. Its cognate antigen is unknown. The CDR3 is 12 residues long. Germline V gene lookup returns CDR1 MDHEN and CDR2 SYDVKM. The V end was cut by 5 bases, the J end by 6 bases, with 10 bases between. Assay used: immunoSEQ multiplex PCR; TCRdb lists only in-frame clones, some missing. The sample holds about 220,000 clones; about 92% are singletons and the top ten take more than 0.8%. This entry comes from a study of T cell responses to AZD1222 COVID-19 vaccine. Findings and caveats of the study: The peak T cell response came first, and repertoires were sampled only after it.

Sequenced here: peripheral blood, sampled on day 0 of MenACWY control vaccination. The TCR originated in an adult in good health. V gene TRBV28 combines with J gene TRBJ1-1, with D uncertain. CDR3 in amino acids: CASSRGYPEAFF. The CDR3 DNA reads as TGTGCCAGCAGTCGAGGTTACCCTGAAGCTTTCTTT.